The 2 T cell receptor beta chains in this list originate from one sample, sequenced in a study of T cell changes during pregnancy in multiple sclerosis. This table comes from immunoSEQ multiplex PCR, and its TCRdb copy is limited to in-frame clones, with some not included. The sample has over 30,000 clones, around 92% seen once; the top ten hold 0.3% to 0.4%. The specimen was CD4+ T cells from peripheral blood mononuclear cells, collected after pregnancy. These receptors were collected from a female donor with multiple sclerosis, enrolled in a pregnancy study.

The chain carries TRBV2 and TRBJ1-4; TRBD1 matches 9 bases. Losses at the gene ends were 5 bases for V and 7 bases for J; bases not matched to a gene: 2. The germline V gene has CDR1 SNHLY and CDR2 FYNNEI. This CDR3 comprises 13 residues. As DNA, the CDR3 is TGTGCCAGCAGTCAGGACAGGGGTGAAAAACTGTTTTTT. This sequence encodes CASSQDRGEKLFF.

This rearrangement joins TRBV29-1 to TRBJ2-1; 8 nucleotides agree with TRBD2. The CDR3 runs to 14 residues. V was clipped by 4 bases and J by 6 bases; unmatched bases: 8. Germline CDR1 SQVTM, CDR2 ANQGSEA. This CDR3 reads CSVGAGGLTNEQFF. CDR3 coding DNA: TGCAGCGTTGGGGCGGGGGGCCTAACCAATGAGCAGTTCTTC.